The rows below give T cell receptor beta chains drawn from one sample of a study of identical twins. Each CDR3 protein is one row after TCRdb ran MiXCR on the 5' RACE reads. Of 650,000 to 750,000 distinct CDR3 sequences listed, 21% are singletons. These data were likewise used in another study, on T cells expressing NK-cell markers.

Input material: PBMCs. The receptors stem from a young woman in good health. CDR3s include the opening cysteine and the closing phenylalanine or tryptophan. D genes are given only for firm matches. The size entry is marked missing in some rows and otherwise reads once, few, many or a size class.

clone_size	d_call	v_call	j_call	cdr3_aa	cdr3_nt
many	TRBD2	TRBV4-3	TRBJ2-1	CASSQEIAGVYNEQFF	TGCGCCAGCAGCCAAGAGATAGCGGGAGTCTACAATGAGCAGTTCTTC
few	TRBD1	TRBV29-1	TRBJ1-1	CSADRVKNTEAFF	TGCAGCGCCGACAGGGTAAAGAACACTGAAGCTTTCTTT
NA	TRBD2	TRBV25-1	TRBJ2-1	CASPGRGMYNEQFF	TGTGCCAGCCCTGGGCGGGGGATGTACAATGAGCAGTTCTTC
few	NA	TRBV6-1	TRBJ2-7	CASSPQGGNYEQYF	TGTGCCAGCAGTCCGCAGGGGGGTAACTACGAGCAGTACTTC
many	TRBD1	TRBV7-9	TRBJ1-1	CASSSFDREPEAFF	TGTGCCAGCAGCTCGTTTGACAGGGAACCTGAAGCTTTCTTT
NA	NA	TRBV12-3/TRBV12-4	TRBJ2-5	CASKSLETQYF	TGTGCTAGCAAGAGTCTAGAGACCCAGTACTTC
many	TRBD2	TRBV30	TRBJ2-3	CAWKLAGGRNTQYF	TGTGCCTGGAAACTAGCGGGGGGGCGCAATACGCAGTATTTT
NA	TRBD1	TRBV7-2	TRBJ2-1	CASSSGQANEQFF	TGTGCCAGCAGCTCCGGACAGGCGAATGAGCAGTTCTTC
NA	TRBD2	TRBV20-1	TRBJ2-1	CSAPRPAGGQYNEQFF	TGCAGTGCACCCCGGCCAGCGGGGGGACAATACAATGAGCAGTTCTTC
once	NA	TRBV12-3/TRBV12-4	TRBJ2-5	CASRTGTLETQYF	TGTGCCAGCAGGACAGGGACTCTGGAGACCCAGTACTTC
few	NA	TRBV9	TRBJ2-7	CASSVASASVSYEQYF	TGTGCCAGCAGCGTAGCCTCAGCGAGTGTATCCTACGAGCAGTACTTC
NA	NA	TRBV10-3	TRBJ2-7	CAISESSAVGEQYF	TGTGCCATCAGTGAGTCGTCGGCCGTTGGGGAGCAGTACTTC
NA	TRBD2	TRBV4-1	TRBJ2-1	CASSQNPGTSGSLSSYNEQFF	TGCGCCAGCAGCCAAAACCCGGGGACTAGCGGGAGTCTGAGCTCCTACAATGAGCAGTTCTTC
many	NA	TRBV12-3/TRBV12-4	TRBJ2-1	CASSDTGNNEQFF	TGTGCCAGCAGTGACACAGGGAACAATGAGCAGTTCTTC
NA	NA	TRBV6-5	TRBJ2-3	CASSYKGVGTDTQYF	TGTGCCAGCAGTTACAAAGGGGTCGGGACAGATACGCAGTATTTT
many	NA	TRBV29-1	TRBJ2-1	CSVLRTAWANEQFF	TGCAGCGTTCTTCGAACCGCCTGGGCTAATGAGCAGTTCTTC
many	NA	TRBV2	TRBJ2-7	CASIGGLTYEQYF	TGTGCCAGCATCGGGGGGCTTACCTACGAGCAGTACTTC
NA	NA	TRBV12-3/TRBV12-4	TRBJ2-1	CASSLRSLREQFF	TGTGCCAGCAGTCTTCGGTCCCTCAGGGAGCAGTTCTTC
many	NA	TRBV20-1	TRBJ1-1	CSAKTGKNTEAFF	TGCAGTGCTAAGACAGGCAAGAACACTGAAGCTTTCTTT
NA	TRBD1	TRBV7-8	TRBJ2-1	CASSLPRDRGANEQFF	TGTGCCAGCAGCTTACCCCGGGACAGGGGTGCCAATGAGCAGTTCTTC
many	NA	TRBV12-3/TRBV12-4	TRBJ2-2	CASSSGELFF	TGTGCCAGCAGTTCCGGGGAGCTGTTTTTT
NA	NA	TRBV4-3	TRBJ2-1	CASSPRESYNEQFF	TGCGCCAGCAGCCCACGAGAATCCTACAATGAGCAGTTCTTC
few	NA	TRBV5-6	TRBJ1-1	CASSIDGRNTEAFF	TGTGCCAGCAGCATAGACGGACGGAACACTGAAGCTTTCTTT